The present T cell receptor beta chain was sequenced within a study of molecular identifiers for immune sequencing clone quantification. Whole-study results and caveats: Naive cells had under 1% of molecules in clones above 20 RNA copies, effectors over 99%. Single-cell amounts of spiked Jurkat TCR RNA were reportedly detectable among over 750,000 naive cells.

From germline, CDR1 is LNHNV and CDR2 YYDKDF (reference sequence). The CDR3 is 12 residues long. The V gene lost 5 bases and the J gene lost 4 bases, with 7 bases spanning the gap. As regards this clonotype: Its antigen is undetermined.

Libraries from naive CD8 cells were generated from around 18,000 to 910,000 sorted cells (with 10%, 30% or 50% RNA). CD8+CD4-CCR7+CD45RA+ cells were sorted as naive CD8 T cells. A single record per CDR3 protein comes from TCRdb applying MiXCR to the PCR reads. This table has some 100,000 distinct CDR3 sequences, roughly a third appearing once. This sequence was found in a human donor in good health. Some libraries in this study had Jurkat cell RNA spiked in. Sequences were obtained from naive CD8+ T cells from blood, with Jurkat cell RNA spiked in. Subset of the sample: FACS-sorted CD8+CD4-CCR7+CD45RA+ naive T cells. The rearrangement links TRBV15 to TRBJ2-3; perhaps TRBD1 as D (5 bases). CDR3 sequence reads: CATSQGSDTQYF. In nucleotides, the CDR3 is TGTGCCACCAGCCAGGGATCAGATACGCAGTATTTT.